The clone carrying this TCR beta chain was seen more than once but under ten times. The entry originates in a study of control samples from healthy donors and cancer patients. The method was immunoSEQ multiplex PCR; TCRdb's version includes in-frame clones alone and lacks a portion of them. The sample lists fewer than 200,000 clones; 85% to 95% were seen once. The germline CDR1 and CDR2 sequences are SNHLY and FYNNEI. The CDR3 runs to 16 residues. V lost 8 bases to trimming and J lost 4 bases; unmatched junction nucleotides: 14. This clonotype was obtained from a man aged 18 to 30 in good health. This chain joins TRBV2 and TRBJ1-5; 7 bases agree with TRBD1. Material for sequencing was blood. Here the CDR3 DNA reads TGTGCCAGCGGAGGGGGCGCCGGGGCTTTTAATCAGCCCCAGCATTTT. It codes for CASGGGAGAFNQPQHF.